This T cell receptor (beta chain) was retrieved from a study of blood T cell repertoires in COVID-19. Some clones are missing from TCRdb's copy, which holds only in-frame ones; the method was immunoSEQ multiplex PCR. Among nearly 65,000 clones listed, around four fifths were seen once. The CDR3 has 14 residues. CDR1 is WNHNN and CDR2 is SYGVQD in the germline V gene (reference sequence). The J segment lost 0 bases and the V segment lost 4 bases, leaving 0 bases of the junction unmatched. Sequenced sample: peripheral blood. The chain employs TRBV10-1 and TRBJ2-1; 7 nucleotides agree with TRBD2. This TCR came from a human donor in a cohort sampled during active COVID-19. The CDR3 protein is CASSGTSSYNEQFF. CDR3 DNA: TGCGCCAGCAGTGGGACTAGCTCCTACAATGAGCAGTTCTTC.